Sequencing of this T cell receptor beta chain was carried out in a study of graft-versus-host responses after intestinal transplantation. For the study at large: Multivisceral, liver-intestinal, or isolated intestinal grafts went to recipients. Anti-thymocyte globulin was used for induction in all recipients, who then took tacrolimus and steroids for roughly three years.

Study conclusions and caveats: Clonal ratios of graft-versus-host to host-versus-graft in allografts were high for patients exhibiting graft-donor T cell macrochimerism. GvH clones were identified in recipient marrow, with some first appearing in ileum or blood.

Per the germline V gene, CDR1 is LNHNV and CDR2 is YYDKDF (reference sequence). The CDR3 sequence is 15 residues long. Losses at the gene ends were 4 bases for V and 4 bases for J; bases not matched to a gene: 8. The repertoire was sequenced with immunoSEQ multiplex PCR; TCRdb's copy has only in-frame clones and lacks some. The data hold 70,000 to 75,000 clones, with 89% observed a single time. This clone is medium-sized (0.01 to 0.1%). Its target is unknown. This specimen was unstimulated CD8+ T cells sorted from spleen or lymph node cells, taken before intestinal transplant. The gene calls are TRBV15 and TRBJ1-2, with 8 bases that match TRBD1. This receptor was obtained from a human donor who received an intestinal transplant. DNA for the CDR3: TGTGCCACCAGCAAAGCGACAGGGGCCCGCTATGGCTACACCTTC. This encodes CATSKATGARYGYTF.